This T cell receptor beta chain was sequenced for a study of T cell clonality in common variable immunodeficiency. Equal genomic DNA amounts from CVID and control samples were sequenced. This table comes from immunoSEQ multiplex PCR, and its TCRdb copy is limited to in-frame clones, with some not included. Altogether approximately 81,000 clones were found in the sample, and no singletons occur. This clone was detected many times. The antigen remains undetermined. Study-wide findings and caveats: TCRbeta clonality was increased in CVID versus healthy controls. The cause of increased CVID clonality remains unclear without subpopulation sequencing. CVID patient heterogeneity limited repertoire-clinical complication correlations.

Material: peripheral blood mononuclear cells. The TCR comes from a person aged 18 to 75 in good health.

The CDR3 DNA, read in part, is TGCAGTGCCGGGACAGGACACCATCCGCTATACGAG. This sequence encodes CSAGTGHHPLYE. The CDR3 as a whole reads CSAGTGHHPLYEQYF. V usage is TRBV20-1 and J usage is TRBJ2-7; 8 positions match TRBD1. The read terminates 3 residues ahead of where the CDR3 ends, so the germline J gene completes it. J gave up 4 bases and V 6 bases, and 14 bases lay outside the gene matches. The CDR3 totals 15 residues. Germline CDR1 and CDR2: DFQATT and SNEGSKA (reference sequence).